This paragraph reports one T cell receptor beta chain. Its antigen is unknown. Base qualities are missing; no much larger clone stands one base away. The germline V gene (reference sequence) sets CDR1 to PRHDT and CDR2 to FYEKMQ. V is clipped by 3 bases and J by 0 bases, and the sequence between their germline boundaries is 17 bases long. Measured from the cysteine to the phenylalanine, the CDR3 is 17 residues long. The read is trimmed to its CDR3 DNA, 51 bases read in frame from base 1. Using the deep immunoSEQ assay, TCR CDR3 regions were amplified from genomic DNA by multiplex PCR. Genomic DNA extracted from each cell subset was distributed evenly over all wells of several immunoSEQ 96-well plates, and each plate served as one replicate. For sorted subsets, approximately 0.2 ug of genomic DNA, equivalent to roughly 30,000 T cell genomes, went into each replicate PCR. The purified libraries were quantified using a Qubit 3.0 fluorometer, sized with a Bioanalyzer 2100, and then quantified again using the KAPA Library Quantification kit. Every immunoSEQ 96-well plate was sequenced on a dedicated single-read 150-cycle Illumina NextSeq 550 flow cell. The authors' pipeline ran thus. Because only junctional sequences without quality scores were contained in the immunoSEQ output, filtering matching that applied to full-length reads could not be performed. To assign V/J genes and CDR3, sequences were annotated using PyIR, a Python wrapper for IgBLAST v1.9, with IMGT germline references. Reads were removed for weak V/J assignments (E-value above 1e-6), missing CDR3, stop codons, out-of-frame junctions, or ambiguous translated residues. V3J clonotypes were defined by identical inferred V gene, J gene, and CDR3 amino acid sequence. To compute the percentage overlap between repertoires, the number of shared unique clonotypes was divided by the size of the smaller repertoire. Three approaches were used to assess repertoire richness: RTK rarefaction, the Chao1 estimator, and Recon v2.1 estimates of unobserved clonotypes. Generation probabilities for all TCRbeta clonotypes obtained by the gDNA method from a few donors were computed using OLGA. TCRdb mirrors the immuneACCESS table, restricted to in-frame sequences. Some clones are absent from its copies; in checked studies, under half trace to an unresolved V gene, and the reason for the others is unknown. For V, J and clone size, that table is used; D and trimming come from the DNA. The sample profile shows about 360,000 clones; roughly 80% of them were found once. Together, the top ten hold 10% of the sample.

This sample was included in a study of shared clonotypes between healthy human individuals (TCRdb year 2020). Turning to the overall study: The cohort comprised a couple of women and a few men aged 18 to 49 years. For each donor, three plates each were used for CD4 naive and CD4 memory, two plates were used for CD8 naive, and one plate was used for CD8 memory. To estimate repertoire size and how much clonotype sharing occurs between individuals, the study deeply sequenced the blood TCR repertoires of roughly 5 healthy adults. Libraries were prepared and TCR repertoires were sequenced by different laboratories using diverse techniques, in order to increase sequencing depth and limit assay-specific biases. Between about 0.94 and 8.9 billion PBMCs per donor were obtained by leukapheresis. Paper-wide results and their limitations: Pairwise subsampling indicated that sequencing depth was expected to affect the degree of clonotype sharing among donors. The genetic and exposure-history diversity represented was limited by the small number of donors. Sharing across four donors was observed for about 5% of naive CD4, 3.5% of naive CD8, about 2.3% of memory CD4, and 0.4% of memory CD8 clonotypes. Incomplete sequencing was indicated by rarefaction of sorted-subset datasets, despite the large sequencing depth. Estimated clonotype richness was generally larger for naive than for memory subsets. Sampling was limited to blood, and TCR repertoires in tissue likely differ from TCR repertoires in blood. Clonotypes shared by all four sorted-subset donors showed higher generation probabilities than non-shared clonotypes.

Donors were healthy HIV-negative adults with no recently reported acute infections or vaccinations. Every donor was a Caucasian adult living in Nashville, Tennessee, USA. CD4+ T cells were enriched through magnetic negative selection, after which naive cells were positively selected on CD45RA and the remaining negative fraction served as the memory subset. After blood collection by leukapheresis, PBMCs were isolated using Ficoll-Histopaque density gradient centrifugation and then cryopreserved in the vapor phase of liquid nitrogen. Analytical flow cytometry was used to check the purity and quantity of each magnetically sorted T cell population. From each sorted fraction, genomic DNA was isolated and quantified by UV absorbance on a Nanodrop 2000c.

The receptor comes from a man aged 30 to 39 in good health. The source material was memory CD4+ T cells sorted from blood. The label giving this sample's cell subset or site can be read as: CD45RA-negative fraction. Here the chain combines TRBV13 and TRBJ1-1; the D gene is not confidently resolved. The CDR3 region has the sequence CASSLLQHPVMNTEAFF. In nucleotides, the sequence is TGTGCCAGCAGCTTGCTACAGCACCCGGTTATGAACACTGAAGCTTTCTTT.